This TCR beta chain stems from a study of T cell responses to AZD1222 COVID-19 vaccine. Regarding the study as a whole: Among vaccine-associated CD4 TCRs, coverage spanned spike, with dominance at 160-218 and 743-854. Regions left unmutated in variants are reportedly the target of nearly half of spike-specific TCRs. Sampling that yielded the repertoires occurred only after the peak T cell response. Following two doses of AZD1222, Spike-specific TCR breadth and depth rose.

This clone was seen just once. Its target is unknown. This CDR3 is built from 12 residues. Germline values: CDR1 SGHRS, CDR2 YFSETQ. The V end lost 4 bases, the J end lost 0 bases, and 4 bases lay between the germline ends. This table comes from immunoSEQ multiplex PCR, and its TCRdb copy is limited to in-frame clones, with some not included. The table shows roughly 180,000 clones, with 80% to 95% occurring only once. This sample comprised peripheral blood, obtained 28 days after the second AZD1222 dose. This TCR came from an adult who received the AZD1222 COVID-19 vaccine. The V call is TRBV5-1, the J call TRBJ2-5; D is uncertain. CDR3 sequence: CASSQDQETQYF. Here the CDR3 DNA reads TGCGCCAGCAGCCAAGACCAAGAGACCCAGTACTTC.